This entry describes one T cell receptor beta chain. The trim removed 5 bases at V and 5 bases at J, leaving 8 bases unmatched. CDR3 size: 15 residues. The germline V gene has CDR1 SEHNR and CDR2 FQNEAQ (reference sequence). The data were taken from a study of control samples from healthy donors and cancer patients. TCRdb's copy holds only in-frame clones and misses some; the assay was immunoSEQ multiplex PCR. Seen here are tens of thousands of clones, less than 85% observed once, and the top ten hold about half. This sequence joins TRBV7-9 and TRBJ1-1, with 10 bases matching TRBD1. Sequencing was carried out using blood. The receptor's source is a man in his 60s in good health. The CDR3 nucleotides are TGTGCCAGCAGCCGTCGGACAGGGGGAAGGACTGAAGCTTTCTTT. This sequence encodes CASSRRTGGRTEAFF.